This T cell receptor (beta chain) was identified in a study of cytomegalovirus exposure and HLA in healthy donors. The study, taken as a whole, reports: The authors listed approximately 150 TCR beta chains as cytomegalovirus-associated.

Samples came from healthy bone marrow donors. PCR was performed using 60 Vbeta and 13 Jbeta primers. Sequencing was performed with immunoSEQ multiplex PCR; in TCRdb, only in-frame clones are kept and a portion is missing. In the table there are 200,000 or so clones, 65% to 85% of which are singletons. With regard to this clone: Its cognate antigen is unknown.

The sequenced sample consisted of PBMCs. The sequence was collected from a woman aged 25 to 39 in good health and CMV-seropositive.

The CDR3 here is CSVKAGVEKLFF. Written as DNA, the CDR3 is TGCAGCGTGAAGGCAGGGGTCGAAAAACTGTTTTTT. V and J are TRBV29-1 and TRBJ1-4, with D maybe TRBD1 (6 bases). V shed 6 bases and J shed 8 bases, with 13 bases lying between them. Germline V gene sequence: CDR1 SQVTM, CDR2 ANQGSEA. CDR3 length: 12 residues.